The rows below give T cell receptor beta chains drawn from one sample of a study of immune cell composition in non-small cell lung cancer. Libraries were prepared by immunoSEQ multiplex PCR; TCRdb keeps only in-frame clonotypes and omits some of them. The sample contains some 1,500 clones, 60% to 75% of which appear only once. The sequenced sample was lung tumor tissue. These receptors originate from a human donor with non-small cell lung cancer. Each CDR3 is given with its conserved first and last residue. A D gene is named only where the DNA matches it firmly. Expanded clones are given a class, and other clones once, few, many or no size at all.

TRBJ2-7 | NA | TRBD2 | TRBV5-5 | CASSPPSGRYSYEQYF | TGTGCCAGCAGCCCCCCTAGCGGGCGCTACTCCTACGAGCAGTACTTC
TRBJ2-1 | NA | NA | TRBV11-1 | CASSLLLMNKNEQFF | TGTGCCAGCAGCTTATTACTAATGAACAAAAATGAGCAGTTCTTC
TRBJ1-2 | NA | NA | TRBV9 | CASSPFTTPGNYGYTF | TGTGCCAGCAGCCCATTCACAACGCCGGGTAACTATGGCTACACCTTC
TRBJ1-3 | NA | NA | TRBV15 | CATSRDQLLSGNTIYF | TGTGCCACCAGCAGAGATCAATTACTCTCCGGAAACACCATATATTTT
TRBJ1-1 | large | NA | TRBV6-1 | CASSGYTEAFF | TGTGCCAGCAGTGGTTATACTGAAGCTTTCTTT
TRBJ2-1 | NA | TRBD2 | TRBV5-1 | CASRPELAGGRNEQFF | TGCGCCAGCAGACCTGAACTTGCGGGGGGGCGGAATGAGCAGTTCTTC
TRBJ2-1 | few | TRBD2 | TRBV9 | CASSVGLAGYNEQFF | TGTGCCAGCAGCGTAGGGCTAGCGGGTTACAATGAGCAGTTCTTC
TRBJ1-6 | NA | NA | TRBV10-3 | CAINSGDNSPLHF | TGTGCCATAAACTCCGGGGATAATTCACCCCTCCACTTT
TRBJ2-2 | NA | NA | TRBV5-8 | CASSRPTGQKRTGELFF | TGTGCCAGCAGCCGCCCTACTGGGCAGAAGCGGACCGGGGAGCTGTTTTTT
TRBJ1-5 | NA | NA | TRBV5-6 | CASSPGSNQPQHF | TGTGCCAGCAGCCCAGGAAGCAATCAGCCCCAGCATTTT
TRBJ2-7 | NA | NA | TRBV7-2 | CASSLEPGRAARDEQYF | TGTGCCAGCAGCTTAGAACCTGGCAGGGCGGCCAGGGACGAGCAGTACTTC
TRBJ1-2 | few | NA | TRBV27 | CASSLGQAHGYTF | TGTGCCAGCAGTTTAGGGCAGGCCCATGGCTACACCTTC
TRBJ2-5 | NA | NA | TRBV7-3 | CASSLDRETQYF | TGTGCCAGCAGCTTAGATAGAGAGACCCAGTACTTC
TRBJ1-2 | NA | TRBD1 | TRBV2 | CASSWTGGYGYTF | TGTGCCAGCAGCTGGACAGGGGGCTATGGCTACACCTTC
TRBJ2-5 | few | NA | TRBV5-4 | CASSLGASLWETQYF | TGTGCCAGCAGCTTGGGGGCTAGCTTGTGGGAGACCCAGTACTTC
TRBJ2-7 | NA | TRBD2 | TRBV2 | CAGTAGVSYEQYF | TGTGCCGGGACTGCGGGGGTCTCCTACGAGCAGTACTTC
TRBJ2-3 | NA | TRBD1 | TRBV29-1 | CSADRGGTDTQYF | TGCAGCGCGGACAGGGGAGGGACAGATACGCAGTATTTT
TRBJ2-5 | few | NA | TRBV13 | CASSLAGGGKTQYF | TGTGCCAGCAGCCTCGCGGGCGGTGGGAAGACCCAGTACTTC
TRBJ1-1 | few | NA | TRBV7-9 | CATGRESAEAFF | TGTGCCACTGGGAGGGAAAGTGCTGAAGCTTTCTTT
TRBJ1-5 | NA | TRBD1 | TRBV6-5 | CASGLIGGGDQPQHF | TGTGCCAGCGGCCTAATAGGGGGCGGGGATCAGCCCCAGCATTTT
TRBJ2-5 | NA | NA | TRBV29-1 | CSVETPIQETQYF | TGCAGCGTTGAAACCCCTATCCAAGAGACCCAGTACTTC
TRBJ2-5 | NA | TRBD2 | TRBV30 | CAWSVHGGETQYF | TGTGCCTGGAGTGTCCACGGGGGGGAGACCCAGTACTTC
TRBJ1-3 | NA | NA | TRBV9 | CASSALTGSGNTIYF | TGTGCCAGCAGCGCACTTACAGGGTCTGGAAACACCATATATTTT
TRBJ2-5 | NA | TRBD1 | TRBV4-3 | CASSQHRDSQETQYF | TGCGCCAGCAGCCAGCACCGGGACAGCCAAGAGACCCAGTACTTC
TRBJ2-4 | NA | NA | TRBV19 | CASSIIGLLRLLAKNIQYF | TGTGCCAGTAGTATAATCGGACTACTGCGTCTTCTAGCCAAAAACATTCAGTACTTC
TRBJ1-2 | few | TRBD1 | TRBV2 | CASSEYRGENYGYTF | TGTGCCAGCAGTGAATACAGGGGGGAGAACTATGGCTACACCTTC
TRBJ2-3 | NA | NA | TRBV10-3 | CAISEASPGTQYF | TGTGCCATCAGTGAAGCCTCCCCGGGTACGCAGTATTTT
TRBJ2-2 | NA | TRBD1 | TRBV18 | CASSSRTGENTGELFF | TGTGCCAGCTCCTCACGGACAGGGGAAAACACCGGGGAGCTGTTTTTT